This T cell receptor (beta chain) was captured in a study of T cells in women clearing cervical HPV infection. Germline values: CDR1 SGHRS, CDR2 YFSETQ. This CDR3 has 14 residues. Trimming took 5 bases from V and 6 from J, leaving 18 bases between them. On this clone itself: The read ends 3 residues early relative to the CDR3; the germline J gene fills the gap.

Produced via immunoSEQ multiplex PCR; TCRdb's table is partial and in-frame only. The sample totals roughly 32,000 clones. This clonotype originated in a woman between 18 and 70 years old with a cervical HPV16 infection that either progressed to CIN3+ or cleared (not recorded which). The rearrangement joins TRBV5-1 to TRBJ2-7, with a tentative D call TRBD2 (6 bases). The specimen was blood buffy coat. Partial CDR3 DNA: TGCGCCAGCAGTTCTCGCAGGGAGGTCAGCGAG. Residues: CASSSRREVSE. The whole CDR3 protein reads CASSSRREVSEQYF.